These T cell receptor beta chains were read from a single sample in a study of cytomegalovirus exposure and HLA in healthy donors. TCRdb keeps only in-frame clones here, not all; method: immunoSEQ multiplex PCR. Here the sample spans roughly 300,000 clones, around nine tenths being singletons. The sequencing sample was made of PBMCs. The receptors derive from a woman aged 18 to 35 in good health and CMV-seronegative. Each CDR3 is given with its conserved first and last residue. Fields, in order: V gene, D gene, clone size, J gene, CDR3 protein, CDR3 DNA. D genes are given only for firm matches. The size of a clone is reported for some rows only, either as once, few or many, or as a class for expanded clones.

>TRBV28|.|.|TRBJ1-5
CASSPWDLQSNQPQHF
TGTGCCAGCAGCCCTTGGGACTTACAAAGCAATCAGCCCCAGCATTTT
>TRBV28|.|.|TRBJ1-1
CASTGTPNTEAFF
TGTGCCAGCACTGGGACACCGAACACTGAAGCTTTCTTT
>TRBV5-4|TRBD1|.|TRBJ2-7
CASSLVGGDEQYF
TGTGCCAGCAGCTTGGTAGGGGGCGACGAGCAGTACTTC
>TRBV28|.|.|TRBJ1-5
CASIPGRWRGLGVQPQHF
TGTGCCAGCATCCCAGGGAGGTGGAGGGGCCTAGGGGTTCAGCCCCAGCATTTT
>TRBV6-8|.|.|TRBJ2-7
CAIPQAGLGEQYF
TGTGCGATTCCCCAAGCTGGGCTTGGCGAGCAGTACTTC
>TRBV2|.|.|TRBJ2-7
CASGPGQFSYEQYF
TGTGCCAGCGGACCGGGACAATTCTCCTACGAGCAGTACTTC
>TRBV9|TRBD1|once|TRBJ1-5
CASSVDSDRGQPQHF
TGTGCCAGCAGCGTAGACAGTGACAGGGGGCAGCCCCAGCATTTT
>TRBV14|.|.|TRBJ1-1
CASSQEAGLVTEAFF
TGTGCCAGCAGCCAAGAGGCAGGCCTGGTCACTGAAGCTTTCTTT
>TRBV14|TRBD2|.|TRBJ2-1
CASSQTLAGDLNEQFF
TGTGCCAGCAGCCAAACCCTAGCGGGGGACCTCAATGAGCAGTTCTTC
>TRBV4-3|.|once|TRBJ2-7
CASSQHNWGDPDYEQYF
TGCGCCAGCAGCCAACACAACTGGGGGGACCCGGACTACGAGCAGTACTTC
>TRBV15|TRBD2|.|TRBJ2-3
CATSRKLETSGTDTQYF
TGTGCCACCAGCAGAAAACTAGAGACTAGCGGCACAGATACGCAGTATTTT
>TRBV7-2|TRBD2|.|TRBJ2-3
CASSSGLAGDTQYF
TGTGCCAGCAGCTCCGGACTAGCGGGAGATACGCAGTATTTT
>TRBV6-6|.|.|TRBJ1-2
CASSYSLQVGGYTF
TGTGCCAGCAGTTACTCCTTGCAAGTCGGTGGCTACACCTTC
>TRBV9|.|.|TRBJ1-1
CASSVAIMPGESEAFF
TGTGCCAGCAGCGTAGCAATTATGCCGGGGGAGAGTGAAGCTTTCTTT
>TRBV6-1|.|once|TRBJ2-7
CASSEATGRIYEQYF
TGTGCCAGCAGTGAAGCGACAGGACGGATCTACGAGCAGTACTTC
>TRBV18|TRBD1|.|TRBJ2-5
CASSSMTGAIQETQYF
TGTGCCAGCTCATCGATGACAGGGGCGATACAAGAGACCCAGTACTTC
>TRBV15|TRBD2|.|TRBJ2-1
CATSSEKGTSPYNEQFF
TGTGCCACCAGCAGTGAAAAAGGGACTAGCCCATACAATGAGCAGTTCTTC
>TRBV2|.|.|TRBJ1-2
CASTPGGVGYGYTF
TGTGCCAGCACGCCGGGGGGCGTGGGATATGGCTACACCTTC
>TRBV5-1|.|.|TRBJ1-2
CASSLLTGSSHGYTF
TGCGCCAGCAGCCTCCTTACAGGGTCCTCACATGGCTACACCTTC
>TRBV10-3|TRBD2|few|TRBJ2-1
CAIKARAGTSGGNEQFF
TGTGCCATCAAGGCCCGAGCGGGAACTTCGGGGGGCAATGAGCAGTTCTTC
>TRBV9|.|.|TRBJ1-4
CASSEGGGPTNEKLFF
TGTGCCAGCAGCGAGGGAGGGGGACCAACTAATGAAAAACTGTTTTTT
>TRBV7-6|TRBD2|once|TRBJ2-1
CASSLDAGAYNEQFF
TGTGCCAGCAGCTTAGATGCGGGAGCCTACAATGAGCAGTTCTTC
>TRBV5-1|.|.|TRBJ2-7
CASSPGFHEQYF
TGCGCCAGCAGTCCAGGTTTCCACGAGCAGTACTTC
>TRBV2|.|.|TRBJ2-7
CASSVGGARYEQYF
TGTGCCAGCAGTGTCGGAGGCGCCCGGTACGAGCAGTACTTC
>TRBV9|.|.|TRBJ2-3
CASSVGARETDTQYF
TGTGCCAGCAGCGTAGGAGCCCGGGAGACAGATACGCAGTATTTT
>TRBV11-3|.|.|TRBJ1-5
CASSPETAQRPYSNQPQHF
TGTGCCAGCAGCCCCGAGACAGCCCAAAGACCTTATAGCAATCAGCCCCAGCATTTT
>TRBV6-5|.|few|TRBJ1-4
CASSYGRGEKLFF
TGTGCCAGCAGTTACGGCCGGGGGGAAAAACTGTTTTTT
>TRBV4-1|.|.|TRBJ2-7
CASSQAAVAGFYEQYF
TGCGCCAGCAGCCAAGCGGCGGTCGCGGGATTCTACGAGCAGTACTTC
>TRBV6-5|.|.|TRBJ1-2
CASSYSGGRSSHGYTF
TGTGCCAGCAGTTACTCTGGTGGGAGGTCATCGCATGGCTACACCTTC
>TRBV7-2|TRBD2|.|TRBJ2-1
CASSLVGTSGEQFF
TGTGCCAGCAGCTTAGTAGGGACTAGTGGTGAGCAGTTCTTC
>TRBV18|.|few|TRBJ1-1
CASSAGQNTEAFF
TGTGCCAGCTCGGCCGGACAGAACACTGAAGCTTTCTTT
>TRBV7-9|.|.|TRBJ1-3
CASSGQTSGNTIYF
TGTGCCAGCAGCGGACAGACCTCTGGAAACACCATATATTTT
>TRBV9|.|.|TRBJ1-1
CASSVAGLGRAFF
TGTGCCAGCAGCGTAGCAGGGTTAGGAAGAGCTTTCTTT
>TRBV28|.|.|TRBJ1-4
CASSLGGMGEKLFF
TGTGCCAGCAGTTTGGGCGGGATGGGGGAAAAACTGTTTTTT
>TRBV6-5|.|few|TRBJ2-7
CASSYGGSGVTYEQYF
TGTGCCAGCAGTTACGGGGGGAGCGGAGTTACCTACGAGCAGTACTTC
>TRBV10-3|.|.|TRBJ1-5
CAISESGYNQPQHF
TGTGCCATCAGTGAAAGCGGGTACAATCAGCCCCAGCATTTT
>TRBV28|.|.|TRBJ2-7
CASSLGLSTYEQYF
TGTGCCAGCAGTTTAGGCTTATCCACCTACGAGCAGTACTTC
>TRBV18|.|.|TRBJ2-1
CASSAGGLVKGNNEQFF
TGTGCCAGCTCAGCAGGGGGACTAGTAAAGGGTAATAATGAGCAGTTCTTC
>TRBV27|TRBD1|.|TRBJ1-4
CASGYLTGTGNEKLFF
TGTGCCAGCGGGTACCTAACCGGGACAGGGAATGAAAAACTGTTTTTT
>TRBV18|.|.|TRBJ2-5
CASSPVSSVMQTQYF
TGTGCCAGCTCACCAGTTTCAAGCGTGATGCAGACCCAGTACTTC
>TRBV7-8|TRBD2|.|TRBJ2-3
CASSPWLAGASTDTQYF
TGTGCCAGCAGCCCCTGGCTAGCGGGAGCTAGCACAGATACGCAGTATTTT
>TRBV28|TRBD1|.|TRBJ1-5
CASSRQGQPQHF
TGTGCCAGCAGTAGACAGGGGCAGCCCCAGCATTTT
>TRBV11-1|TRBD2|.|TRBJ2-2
CASRLSGRAGDTGELFF
TGTGCCAGCAGACTTAGCGGGAGGGCCGGGGACACCGGGGAGCTGTTTTTT
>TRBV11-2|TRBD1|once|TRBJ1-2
CASGGGGYTF
TGTGCCAGCGGAGGGGGCGGCTACACCTTC
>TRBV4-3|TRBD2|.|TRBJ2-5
CASSQVGGLAAETQYF
TGCGCCAGCAGCCAAGTGGGGGGACTAGCGGCCGAGACCCAGTACTTC
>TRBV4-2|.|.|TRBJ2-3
CASSRSTSTDTQYF
TGTGCCAGCAGCCGCTCGACTAGCACAGATACGCAGTATTTT
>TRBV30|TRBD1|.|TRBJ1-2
CAFDRGGYTF
TGTGCCTTCGACAGGGGGGGCTACACCTTC
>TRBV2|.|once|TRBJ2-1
CASRGSRGGTKFF
TGTGCCAGCAGGGGGTCGAGAGGTGGGACAAAGTTCTTC
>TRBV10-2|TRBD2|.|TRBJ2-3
CASILVAGDTQYF
TGCGCCAGCATCCTAGTAGCGGGGGATACGCAGTATTTT
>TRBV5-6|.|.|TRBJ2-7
CASSLGAHEQYF
TGTGCCAGCAGCTTGGGAGCTCACGAGCAGTACTTC
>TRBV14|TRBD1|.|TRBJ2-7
CASSPGHSGGGYEQYF
TGTGCCAGCAGCCCGGGGCATTCAGGGGGCGGGTACGAGCAGTACTTC
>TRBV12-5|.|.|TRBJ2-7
CASGLDRPGAEQYF
TGTGCTAGTGGTTTGGACCGACCGGGTGCCGAGCAGTACTTC
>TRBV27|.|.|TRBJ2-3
CASSLEEGVTDTQYF
TGTGCCAGCAGTTTAGAGGAGGGAGTCACAGATACGCAGTATTTT
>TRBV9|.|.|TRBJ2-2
CASSVVTVPPLFF
TGTGCCAGCAGCGTAGTGACTGTCCCTCCGCTGTTTTTT
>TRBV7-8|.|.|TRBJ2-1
CASSSYSPSAYNEQFF
TGTGCCAGCAGTTCTTACTCCCCTAGCGCCTACAATGAGCAGTTCTTC
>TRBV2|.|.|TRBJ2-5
CASSGPNLGGKTQYF
TGTGCCAGCAGTGGTCCCAATCTAGGGGGTAAGACCCAGTACTTC
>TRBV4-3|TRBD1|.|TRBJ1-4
CASSPGTGIATNEKLFF
TGCGCCAGCAGCCCAGGGACAGGGATTGCAACTAATGAAAAACTGTTTTTT
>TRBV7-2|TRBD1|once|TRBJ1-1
CASSLRQGPTEAFF
TGTGCCAGCAGCCTAAGACAGGGTCCCACTGAAGCTTTCTTT
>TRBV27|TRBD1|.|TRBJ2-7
CASSSGTVFAEQYF
TGTGCCAGCAGTTCAGGGACAGTCTTCGCTGAGCAGTACTTC